This T cell receptor beta chain emerged from a study of breast tumors, draining lymph nodes, adjacent tissues. The study's findings and limits: Compared with lymph nodes, tumors were less diverse; compared with nontumor tissue, more.

This clonotype was detected ten times or more. Antigen: not known. Breast cancer patients provided tissue from their axillary draining lymph nodes. CDR3 length equals 13 residues. The germline gives CDR1 SGDLS, CDR2 YYNGEE. Unmatched junction bases numbered 5, after V lost 4 bases and J lost 7 bases. TCRdb re-called the multiplex PCR reads through MiXCR, storing one row per CDR3 protein. The sample holds under 250,000 distinct CDR3 sequences, roughly 30% seen once. The receptor was derived from a female donor with breast cancer. Some clones in this sample may be carry-over from other donors' samples. Sequencing input: axillary lymph node tissue. This chain uses TRBV9 with TRBJ1-2; TRBD1 agrees at 9 bases. CDR3 nucleotides: TGTGCCAGCAGCCTGGGACAGGGAGGTGGCTACACCTTC. As protein: CASSLGQGGGYTF.